The TCR beta chain under discussion was sequenced for a study of blood T cells in healthy people across ages. In its sample, this clonotype was seen a few times. The use of a sample-barcoded 5' primer and a J-beta primer mix characterized a second PCR of roughly 7 to 12 cycles. The template-switch adaptor, which had 12 random nucleotides, put a tag on each cDNA molecule. From the 5' RACE reads, TCRdb called clonotypes with MiXCR, one entry per CDR3 protein. The table lists around 1,900,000 distinct CDR3 sequences, 30% to 40% of them singletons. CDR1 and CDR2 from the germline V gene are LGHNA and YSLEER. CDR3 length equals 15 residues. Trimming took off 3 bases at V and 0 bases at J, with 10 bases between the two ends.

This clonotype was obtained from a human donor in good health. The sample consisted of blood. This chain connects TRBV4-3 to TRBJ2-3, with TRBD2 as a possible D gene (5 bases). The CDR3 spells CASSQSGYSTDTQYF. The CDR3 DNA is TGCGCCAGCAGCCAGAGCGGATATAGCACAGATACGCAGTATTTT.